This T cell receptor beta chain came from a study of cytomegalovirus exposure and HLA in healthy donors. On the study more broadly: Clustering assigned approximately 79% of the approximately 390 genotyped donors to the Caucasian-associated ancestry cluster.

Points on this clone: Its antigen is still unknown.

The PCR was carried out with 60 Vbeta primers and 13 Jbeta primers. Method: immunoSEQ multiplex PCR; TCRdb's copy keeps in-frame clones and lacks some. The sample shows about 140,000 clones, under 85% of them seen only once. Notes on the study in general: In a later analysis, DRB1 alleles had the most associated TCRs; HLA-C alleles the fewest. A likely sequencing artifact accounted for one observed cluster of highly shared sequence variants. There were reportedly fewer N-insertions in an Asian-associated ancestry cluster than the approximately 630-donor mean, in a later analysis.

The V gene lost 8 bases and the J gene lost 2 bases, with 7 bases spanning the gap. Germline V gene lookup returns CDR1 PRHDT and CDR2 FYEKMQ (reference sequence). The CDR3 has 12 residues. The sequencing sample was made of PBMCs. The chain joins TRBV13 to TRBJ1-5, with D uncertain. The clonotype comes from a man between 18 and 35 years old in good health and CMV-seronegative. The CDR3 DNA is TGTGCCAGCGCGGTGGGCAATCAGCCCCAGCATTTT. Protein sequence: CASAVGNQPQHF.